The next 26 T cell receptor beta chains were all read from a single sample in a study of OX40 agonist ivuxolimab in advanced cancers. The assay was immunoSEQ multiplex PCR, and TCRdb's table has in-frame clones only and misses some. The table includes around 19,000 clones, roughly 85% detected once. The material sequenced was CD4+ or CD8+ T cells sorted from blood, taken in a trial of the OX40 agonist ivuxolimab. These receptors all stem from an adult with an advanced solid tumor such as melanoma, head and neck, liver or kidney cancer.

This clone has just a few counts. The rearrangement links TRBV7-9 to TRBJ2-3; 10 bases are shared with TRBD2. Germline trimming cut 9 bases from V and 0 bases from J; bases unmatched to any gene: 6. This CDR3 is built from 15 residues. Germline CDR1 SEHNR, CDR2 FQNEAQ (reference sequence). The CDR3 here is CASPASGGSTDTQYF. The CDR3 coding sequence is TGTGCCAGTCCTGCTAGCGGGGGAAGCACAGATACGCAGTATTTT.

The chain has TRBV5-4 and TRBJ1-2; unclear D gene. The CDR3 totals 14 residues. With 4 bases removed from V and 6 bases from J, the gap between germline ends came to 16 bases. CDR1 is SGHNT and CDR2 is YYREEE in the germline V gene (reference sequence). The CDR3 loop reads CASSPWVGIDGYTF. The CDR3 bases are TGTGCCAGCAGCCCGTGGGTGGGGATAGATGGCTACACCTTC.

The chain carries TRBV30 and TRBJ1-2, with no clear D. V gave up 0 bases and J gave up 3 bases, with 11 bases separating them. The CDR3 extends over 14 amino acids. Germline CDR1 is GTSNPN and CDR2 is SVGIG (reference sequence). CDR3 sequence: CAWSVSGGHYGYTF. The DNA for the CDR3 is TGTGCCTGGAGTGTATCGGGCGGTCACTATGGCTACACCTTC.

The gene calls are TRBV7-2 and TRBJ1-2; weak D call: TRBD1 (6 bases). The germline V gene has CDR1 SGHTA and CDR2 FQGNSA. The CDR3 sequence is 15 residues long. Deletions cut 1 base from V and 1 base from J, with 10 bases between. Here the CDR3 DNA reads TGTGCCAGCAGCTTAGGGGGGGCTATTAACTATGGCTACACCTTC. This encodes CASSLGGAINYGYTF.

V gene TRBV6-5 combines with J gene TRBJ1-4, with D perhaps matching TRBD1 (5 bases). The V gene lost 6 bases and the J gene lost 3 bases, with 14 bases spanning the gap. Looked up from germline, CDR1 is MNHEY and CDR2 is SVGAGI. The CDR3 length is 15 residues. The CDR3 loop reads CASSLLRGSNEKLFF. CDR3 DNA sequence: TGTGCCAGCAGCCTACTTAGGGGATCTAATGAAAAACTGTTTTTT.

The gene calls are TRBV5-6 and TRBJ2-3, with unresolved D. This CDR3 contains 14 residues. Germline V gene lookup returns CDR1 SGHDT and CDR2 YYEEEE. Trimming stripped 4 bases from V and 3 bases from J, with 12 bases between. The CDR3 loop is CASSEVGPTDTQYF. CDR3 DNA: TGTGCCAGCAGCGAGGTTGGGCCAACAGATACGCAGTATTTT.

The chain joins TRBV18 to TRBJ2-1; the match to TRBD1 covers 7 bases. V shed 4 bases, J shed 9 bases, and the junction held 3 bases outside the gene matches. CDR1 and CDR2 from the germline V gene are KGHSH and LQKENI. CDR3 length: 12 amino acids. The CDR3 DNA follows: TGTGCCAGCTCACAACAGGGGAGTGAGCAGTTCTTC. Translated, it gives CASSQQGSEQFF.

This clone was seen just once. The chain carries TRBV9 and TRBJ1-2, with a possible D match to TRBD1 (6 bases). CDR3 length: 16 residues. V was pared by 0 bases and J by 2 bases, with 14 bases between. Per the germline V gene, CDR1 is SGDLS and CDR2 is YYNGEE. Written as DNA, the CDR3 is TGTGCCAGCAGCGTAGGTGTAGGGGGGCTCAACTATGGCTACACCTTC. This translates into CASSVGVGGLNYGYTF.

The chain joins TRBV18 to TRBJ2-7; 12 bases are shared with TRBD1. CDR3 length: 14 amino acids. Germline assignment: CDR1 KGHSH and CDR2 LQKENI. With V trimmed by 3 bases and J by 6 bases, 3 bases remained unmatched. The CDR3 sequence: CASSPGQGASEQYF. In DNA form, the CDR3 reads TGTGCCAGCTCACCGGGACAGGGGGCTTCCGAGCAGTACTTC.

CDR3 sequence: CASSRLAGGYEQYF. CDR3 coding DNA: TGTGCCAGTAGTAGACTAGCGGGGGGCTACGAGCAGTACTTC. J is TRBJ2-7 and V is TRBV19, with 13 bases identical to TRBD2. This CDR3 comprises 14 residues. Germline V gives CDR1 LNHDA, CDR2 SQIVND (reference sequence). With V trimmed by 4 bases and J by 3 bases, 0 bases remained unmatched.

The rearrangement joins TRBV18 to TRBJ1-2; the match to TRBD1 covers 9 bases. This CDR3 has 15 residues. Trimming at V came to 2 bases and at J to 2 bases, leaving 3 bases not matched to a gene. CDR1 is KGHSH and CDR2 is LQKENI in the germline V gene. CDR3 nucleotide sequence: TGTGCCAGCTCACCAAATGGACAGGGGAACTATGGCTACACCTTC. It specifies CASSPNGQGNYGYTF.

This clone turned up a few times. The genes are TRBV6-5 and TRBJ2-7; maybe TRBD2 (6 bases). Germline V lookup: CDR1 MNHEY, CDR2 SVGAGI. The V gene lost 5 bases and the J gene lost 4 bases, with 15 bases spanning the gap. The CDR3 has 14 amino acids. The CDR3: CASSPPGLKYEQYF. The CDR3 nucleotides read TGTGCCAGCAGTCCCCCGGGACTTAAGTACGAGCAGTACTTC.

The chain couples TRBV12-2 to TRBJ2-2; the table's D call, TRBD2, was not checked against the DNA. TRBV12-2 is a pseudogene locus. The CDR3 is 15 residues long. This CDR3 reads CASRESTGGTGELFF. CDR3 coding DNA: TGTGCAAGTCGCGAGTCAACCGGAGGCACCGGGGAGCTGTTTTTT.

The genes are TRBV29-1 and TRBJ1-2, with D maybe TRBD1 (5 bases). CDR1 is SQVTM, CDR2 ANQGSEA, per germline. V was trimmed by 6 bases and J by 8 bases, leaving 22 bases between them. CDR3 length equals 14 residues. CDR3 region: CSVRTGTGPGGYTF. For the CDR3, the DNA is TGCAGCGTGCGAACCGGGACGGGGCCTGGGGGCTACACCTTC.

Comment on this clone: At one end the junction does not follow the germline gene, possibly because of a read error. The sample contains more than one DNA sequence encoding this CDR3. V usage is TRBV4-3 and J usage is TRBJ2-7, with TRBD2 matching over 8 bases. The CDR3 sequence is 15 residues long. CDR1 and CDR2 (germline): LGHNA, YSLEER. CDR3 sequence reads: CASSQVSTSGYEQYF. CDR3 sequence (DNA): TGCGCCAGCAGTCAAGTCTCAACTAGCGGATACGAGCAGTACTTC.

This chain connects TRBV18 to TRBJ2-5; TRBD1 is a possible D gene (6 bases). The CDR3 has 12 amino acids. V was trimmed by 6 bases and J by 3 bases, leaving 8 bases between them. From germline, CDR1 is KGHSH and CDR2 LQKENI. The CDR3 here is CASSPGEETQYF. CDR3 nucleotides: TGTGCCAGCTCGCCAGGGGAAGAGACCCAGTACTTC.

The chain carries TRBV7-2 and TRBJ2-3; D ambiguous. Germline V gives CDR1 SGHTA, CDR2 FQGNSA. The CDR3 is 15 residues long. The ends were cut back, 2 bases at V and 2 bases at J, with 11 bases in the middle. The CDR3 sequence: CASSLSANPTDTQYF. Here the CDR3 DNA reads TGTGCCAGCAGCTTATCTGCTAACCCCACAGATACGCAGTATTTT.

This chain's CDR3 is CATSRAGGEQYF. In DNA, the CDR3 is TGTGCCACCAGCAGAGCCGGGGGCGAGCAGTACTTC. The V and J genes are TRBV15 and TRBJ2-7; possible D gene TRBD2, 6 bases. V was trimmed by 1 base and J by 6 bases, leaving 7 bases between them. This CDR3 has 12 amino acids. Germline CDR1 is LNHNV and CDR2 is YYDKDF (reference sequence).

The CDR3 loop reads CAIMETGGEAFF. For the CDR3, the DNA is TGTGCCATCATGGAAACAGGGGGGGAAGCTTTCTTT. V usage is TRBV10-3 and J usage is TRBJ1-1, with 8 bases matching TRBD1. CDR1 and CDR2 (germline): ENHRY, SYGVKD. V gave up 7 bases and J gave up 8 bases; unmatched junction bases: 6. The CDR3 spans 12 residues.

The V gene is TRBV4-1, the J gene TRBJ2-7; D possibly matches TRBD1 or TRBD2 (5 bases each). Trimming shortened V by 4 bases and J by 0 bases, and 16 bases separated the two germline ends. Germline V gene sequence: CDR1 MGHRA, CDR2 YSYEKL. This CDR3 is built from 16 residues. The DNA of the CDR3 is TGCGCCAGCAGCCGAGATTCGGGGCCCAGCTCCTACGAGCAGTACTTC. Translated: CASSRDSGPSSYEQYF.

V is TRBV5-4 and J is TRBJ1-1; D not certain. V was pared by 0 bases and J by 1 base, with 7 bases between. The CDR3 sequence is 14 residues long. From germline, CDR1 is SGHNT and CDR2 YYREEE (reference sequence). The CDR3 here is CASSLARENTEAFF. The CDR3 DNA reads TGTGCCAGCAGCTTGGCCCGGGAGAACACTGAAGCTTTCTTT.

The rearrangement links TRBV9 to TRBJ1-4; weak D call: TRBD1 (5 bases). Trimming removed 3 bases at V and 4 bases at J, with 10 bases between. The CDR3 sequence is 14 residues long. CDR1 and CDR2 (germline): SGDLS, YYNGEE. CDR3 sequence reads: CASSAGYGNEKLFF. The CDR3 DNA sequence: TGTGCCAGCAGCGCAGGGTACGGTAATGAAAAACTGTTTTTT.

This clone has just one count. Here the CDR3 DNA reads TGTGCCAGCAGGCAGGGGGCGTCCTACGAGCAGTACTTC. Translation: CASRQGASYEQYF. The V call is TRBV6-6, the J call TRBJ2-7; TRBD1 matches at 8 bases. Germline lookup yields CDR1 MNHNY and CDR2 SVGAGI (reference sequence). The CDR3 extends over 13 amino acids. The ends lost 6 bases at V and 1 base at J; junction bases unmatched: 2.

This chain connects TRBV29-1 to TRBJ1-1; no clear D. V was cut by 4 bases and J by 7 bases, with 7 bases left in between. There are 10 residues in the CDR3. Per germline, CDR1 SQVTM and CDR2 ANQGSEA. The CDR3 nucleotides read TGCAGCGTTGCCCAGATTGAAGCTTTCTTT. Its translation is CSVAQIEAFF.

The DNA of the CDR3 is TGTGCTAGTGGTTTGGTGGGCAGAACCCTAGCCAAAAACATTCAGTACTTC. Translating gives CASGLVGRTLAKNIQYF. This chain uses TRBV12-5 with TRBJ2-4, with no clear D. With 0 bases removed from V and 0 bases from J, the gap between germline ends came to 12 bases. CDR3 size: 17 residues. CDR1 is LGHNT and CDR2 is FRNRAP in the germline V gene.

This chain uses TRBV9 with TRBJ2-5, with D unresolved. Trimming shortened V by 4 bases and J by 3 bases, and 22 bases separated the two germline ends. Germline CDR1 SGDLS, CDR2 YYNGEE. This CDR3 comprises 17 residues. In nucleotides, the CDR3 is TGTGCCAGCAGCCCTGAAATACGCGGTTACTTGGAAGAGACCCAGTACTTC. This gives the protein CASSPEIRGYLEETQYF.